This is a list of T cell receptor beta chains from one sample in a study of T cell repertoires in cytomegalovirus infection. Their recognized antigens are unknown. MiXCR was run by TCRdb on the reads, yielding one entry per CDR3 protein. The sample lists roughly 500,000 distinct CDR3 sequences; approximately 42% were seen once. This specimen was cultured PBMCs, taken from culture after CMV antigen stimulation. The origin of the receptors is a human donor in good health (CMV status not recorded). Some clones in this sample may be carry-over from other donors' samples. Each CDR3 is given with its conserved first and last residue. D genes are given only for firm matches. The listing skips clone size in some rows; elsewhere it reads once, few, many or a size class.

d_call clone_size j_call v_call cdr3_nt cdr3_aa
TRBD1 - TRBJ1-5 TRBV19 TGTGCCAGTAGTATCCCTCCGGGACAGGGCCTCAATCAGCCCCAGCATTTT CASSIPPGQGLNQPQHF
TRBD2 - TRBJ2-1 TRBV7-2 TGTGCCAGCCAACCTGGGACTAGTCCCTTTGGTGAGCAGTTCTTC CASQPGTSPFGEQFF
TRBD2 few TRBJ2-2 TRBV7-2 TGTGCCAGCAGCTTAGCGGCGGGGGTCACCGGGGAGCTGTTTTTT CASSLAAGVTGELFF
TRBD2 many TRBJ2-2 TRBV7-2 TGTGCCAGCAGCTTAACGGGAGGGGGCACCGGGGAGCTGTTTTTT CASSLTGGGTGELFF
- - TRBJ2-2 TRBV11-2 TGTGCCAGCACCCGGTACACTAACACCGGGGAGCTGTTTTTT CASTRYTNTGELFF
- few TRBJ2-5 TRBV20-1 TGCAGTGCTAGAGATCAGTCGAGGGGGAAAGGGACCCAGTACTTC CSARDQSRGKGTQYF
TRBD1 - TRBJ2-7 TRBV7-6 TGTGCCAGCAGCTTTAACAGGGGGGCGACCTACGAGCAGTACTTC CASSFNRGATYEQYF
TRBD2 - TRBJ2-7 TRBV12-3/TRBV12-4 TGTGCCAGCAGTTTTGGGACTAGCGGGGGGGGCGAGCAGTACTTC CASSFGTSGGGEQYF
- - TRBJ2-6 TRBV5-4 TGTGCCAGCAGCAGACTTGGCGGCTCTGGGGCCAACGTCCTGACTTTC CASSRLGGSGANVLTF
- few TRBJ1-1 TRBV5-6 TGTGCCAGCAGCTGGAGACGCAAGTCAGACACTGAAGCTTTCTTT CASSWRRKSDTEAFF
TRBD2 few TRBJ2-7 TRBV20-1 TGCAGTGCTAGAGTGGGGGGGGACTCCTACGAGCAGTACTTC CSARVGGDSYEQYF
- few TRBJ1-1 TRBV10-3 TGTGCCACCCGACACCCTGGGTCCACCATGAACACTGAAGCTTTCTTT CATRHPGSTMNTEAFF
- few TRBJ1-1 TRBV29-1 TGCAGCGTCGGAGAGAACACTGAAGCTTTCTTT CSVGENTEAFF
- many TRBJ2-3 TRBV7-2 TGTGCCAGCAGCTTAGCGTTCGGCCACGATACGCAGTATTTT CASSLAFGHDTQYF
TRBD1 few TRBJ1-1 TRBV28 TGTGCCAGCAGCTCCGGACAGGGCGACACTGAAGCTTTCTTT CASSSGQGDTEAFF
- few TRBJ1-2 TRBV6-2/TRBV6-3 TGTGCCACCAGCCCAGCCGGAAGATTGAGCTACTATGGCTACACCTTC CATSPAGRLSYYGYTF
- few TRBJ2-3 TRBV7-2 TGTGCCAGCAGCTTCTCCCCCCTAGGCTCAGATACGCAGTATTTT CASSFSPLGSDTQYF
- - TRBJ2-7 TRBV7-2 TGTGCCAGCAGTGGGGCACGGGAGAACGAGCAGTACTTC CASSGARENEQYF
- - TRBJ2-1 TRBV5-1 - CASSPTGSSSSGQGSF
- few TRBJ2-7 TRBV12-3/TRBV12-4 TGTGCCAGCAGTCTCTATAACCGACAGGTTAAATCCTACGAGCAGTACTTC CASSLYNRQVKSYEQYF
TRBD1 - TRBJ2-1 TRBV12-3/TRBV12-4 TGTGCCAGCAGCCGCAACGGACAGGGGGAAGATGAGCAGTTCTTC CASSRNGQGEDEQFF
- - TRBJ2-2 TRBV27 TGTGCCAGCAGTTTGGCAGGGCTAACCGGGGAGCTGTTTTTT CASSLAGLTGELFF
TRBD1 - TRBJ1-1 TRBV7-6 TGTGCCAGCAGCCCACAGGGGGCGACGACTGAAGCTTTCTTT CASSPQGATTEAFF
- - TRBJ1-4 TRBV12-3/TRBV12-4 TGTGCCAGCAGCACTCGGGCAGGTAGTAATGAAAAACTGTTTTTT CASSTRAGSNEKLFF
TRBD1 - TRBJ2-3 TRBV6-5 TGTGCCAGCAGGGACAGGGGTACAGATACGCAGTATTTT CASRDRGTDTQYF
- - TRBJ2-7 TRBV28 TGTGCCAGCAGTTCTGGGACTGGCGTCTCCTACGAGCAGTACTTC CASSSGTGVSYEQYF
- few TRBJ1-1 TRBV7-2 TGTGCCAGCAGCGCAACTGAGAGGAGGCTCGAAGCTTTCTTT CASSATERRLEAFF
- - TRBJ2-1 TRBV28 TGTGCCAGCAGTTTAAAGGGCAGCTCCTACAATGAGCAGTTCTTC CASSLKGSSYNEQFF
- - TRBJ1-1 TRBV6-5 TGTGCCAGCAGCTTACGGGATATAAACACTGAAGCTTTCTTT CASSLRDINTEAFF
TRBD1 - TRBJ1-6 TRBV6-1 TGTGCCAGCAGTGGCGGACAGGAGGGCTCCTATAATTCACCCCTCCACTTT CASSGGQEGSYNSPLHF
TRBD2 - TRBJ2-5 TRBV6-5 TGTGCCAGCAGTTTCGCGGGGGGGCGGGAGACCCAGTACTTC CASSFAGGRETQYF
- once TRBJ1-2 TRBV12-3/TRBV12-4 TGTGCCAGCAGCCATCGGATGAGGAAGGGCTACACCTTC CASSHRMRKGYTF
- few TRBJ2-3 TRBV6-5 TGTGCCAGCAGTTACCTGGTGGGGAGCACAGATACGCAGTATTTT CASSYLVGSTDTQYF
- - TRBJ1-6 TRBV11-2 TGTGCCAGCAGCTCTATACAGGGAGTCGGTTCACCCCTCCACTTT CASSSIQGVGSPLHF
TRBD1 few TRBJ2-7 TRBV7-2 TGTGCCAGCAGCTCCGACAGGGACTCCTACGAGCAGTACTTC CASSSDRDSYEQYF
- - TRBJ2-4 TRBV20-1 TGCAGTGCTAGAGGATCGCCGGGGTCGGCCAAAAACATTCAGTACTTC CSARGSPGSAKNIQYF
TRBD1 few TRBJ2-1 TRBV7-9 TGTGCCAGCAGCTCTCCCCCGGGACAGAACTACAATGAGCAGTTCTTC CASSSPPGQNYNEQFF
- - TRBJ1-2 TRBV7-1 TGTGCCAGCAGCAGAACAGGATCCGGCTACAACTTC CASSRTGSGYNF
- many TRBJ1-3 TRBV7-2 TGTGCCAGCAGCTTAGAGGCAGGCTCTGGAAACACCATATATTTT CASSLEAGSGNTIYF
TRBD1 - TRBJ2-7 TRBV7-8 TGTGCCAGCAGCTCTAGACAGGGGCGGAACGAGCAGTACTTC CASSSRQGRNEQYF
TRBD2 few TRBJ2-7 TRBV6-2/TRBV6-3 TGTGCCAGCAGTTACTGGGCCAGGAGGCGGGAGCCCCCCTCCTACGAGCAGTACTTC CASSYWARRREPPSYEQYF
- - TRBJ2-7 TRBV15 TGTGCCACCAGCAGACGCAGGACTACCGTAACCTACGAGCAGTACTTC CATSRRRTTVTYEQYF